Included here is one T cell receptor beta chain sequence, with context. As yet, its antigen is unknown. This entry belongs to a study of cytomegalovirus exposure and HLA in healthy donors. Assay: immunoSEQ multiplex PCR; the TCRdb copy retains only in-frame clones and omits some. The top ten hold more than 0.35% of the sample, which has around 250,000 clones, around 90% seen once. The germline CDR1 and CDR2 sequences are MGHRA and YSYEKL. This CDR3 spans 15 amino acids. V was clipped by 4 bases and J by 2 bases; unmatched bases: 8. Overall study results and limits: It was confirmed in vitro that three of the CMV-associated chains were specific for CMV antigens. According to a subsequent analysis, TCR clusters from the first cohort were inclined to appear together in the 110 or so validation repertoires.

The chain carries TRBV4-1 and TRBJ2-7; 7 bases map to TRBD2. The sequencing sample was made of PBMCs. This TCR derives from a woman aged 18 to 35 in good health and CMV-seronegative. CDR3 nucleotide sequence: TGCGCCAGCAGCCCGAGAAGCGGGGCTCCCTACGAGCAGTACTTC. This encodes CASSPRSGAPYEQYF.